This TCR beta chain was obtained from a study of regulatory T cells in long-lasting Graves disease. The CDR3 is 15 amino acids. V was clipped by 0 bases and J by 4 bases; unmatched bases: 7. Germline loops: CDR1 SGHRS, CDR2 YFSETQ. Stated time point: newly diagnosed GD, antithyroid drugs for less than 3 months. PBMC RNA served as the TCR library source. Arm-PCR of CDR3 regions and iRepertoire HTBI primers were the basis on which TCR beta libraries were built. TCRdb itself ran the multiplex PCR reads through MiXCR, one entry per CDR3 protein. The data contain approximately 470,000 distinct CDR3 sequences, roughly 16% of them singletons. This clonotype was recorded many times. The same data also contributed to another study, on T cells in Graves' hyperthyroidism and ophthalmopathy.

The source of this sequence is a man aged 35-49 years with Graves disease. Specimen: peripheral blood mononuclear cells (PBMCs), collected at new diagnosis, from a patient treated with antithyroid drugs. The chain is built from TRBV5-1 and TRBJ2-7; 7 positions agree with TRBD1. The CDR3 coding sequence is TGCGCCAGCAGCTTGGTTGGGACAGCCGAATACGAGCAGTACTTC. Its translation is CASSLVGTAEYEQYF. The full variable domain, rest sourced from reference TRBV5-1 and TRBJ2-7, is KAGVTQTPRYLIKTRGQQVTLSCSPISGHRSVSWYQQTPGQGLQFLFEYFSETQRNKGNFPGRFSGRQFSNSRSEMNVSTLELGDSALYLCASSLVGTAEYEQYFGPGTRLTVT.